One sample yielded the 3 T cell receptor beta chains listed below, sequenced in a study of shared clonotypes between healthy human individuals. Sequencing used immunoSEQ multiplex PCR; TCRdb keeps in-frame clones, though not all of them. The data hold some 690,000 clones, with about nine tenths observed a single time. The sequencing sample was made of memory CD8+ T cells from PBMCs. The subset denotes: CD45RO+ cells pooled with CCR7-negative TemRA cells. The origin of the receptors is a man between 18 and 35 years old in good health. Some clones in this sample may be carry-over from other donors' samples.

This chain connects TRBV30 to TRBJ2-3; 8 bases match TRBD2. The CDR3 extends over 13 amino acids. V lost 2 bases and J lost 4; bases outside the gene matches: 2. Germline CDR1 reads GTSNPN; CDR2 reads SVGIG (reference sequence). The chain's CDR3 is CAWSRGGADTQYF. CDR3 DNA: TGTGCCTGGAGTCGGGGGGGAGCAGATACGCAGTATTTT.

The CDR3 DNA reads as TGTGCCAGCAGCCAAAAGCCGGGACTAGCGGGAGGGCCTTCAGATACGCAGTATTTT. The encoded protein is CASSQKPGLAGGPSDTQYF. The chain uses TRBV4-2 and TRBJ2-3, with 16 bases that match TRBD2. The germline V gene has CDR1 LGHNA and CDR2 YNFKEQ. The CDR3 loop spans 19 amino acids. V lost 2 bases to trimming and J lost 4 bases; unmatched junction nucleotides: 9.

The count of this clone is one. V and J are TRBV9 and TRBJ2-1; perhaps TRBD1 as D (5 bases). The V gene's germline CDR1 is SGDLS and CDR2 YYNGEE. The CDR3 runs 15 residues. Trimming pared 3 bases from V and 2 bases from J, leaving 12 bases between. The DNA for the CDR3 is TGTGCCAGCAGCGAGGGGCGGAGTACCTACAATGAGCAGTTCTTC. Protein: CASSEGRSTYNEQFF. Drawing the rest from reference TRBV9 and TRBJ2-1, the complete variable domain is DSGVTQTPKHLITATGQRVTLRCSPRSGDLSVYWYQQSLDQGLQFLIQYYNGEERAKGNILERFSAQQFPDLHSELNLSSLELGDSALYFCASSEGRSTYNEQFFGPGTRLTVL.